The sample holds many counts of the clone carrying this TCR beta chain. One entry per CDR3 protein results from TCRdb running MiXCR on the reads. The data contain approximately 140,000 distinct CDR3 sequences, about 6.5% of them seen just once; the ten biggest clones take up about 20%. Per germline, CDR1 LNHDA and CDR2 SQIVND (reference sequence). The CDR3 length is 12 residues. The V gene lost 10 bases and the J gene lost 0 bases, with 9 bases spanning the gap. The sample is drawn from a study of T cell repertoires in cytomegalovirus infection. The V and J genes are TRBV19 and TRBJ1-2, with no clear D. The sequenced material came from PBMCs. The source is a human donor in good health (CMV status not recorded). Some clones in this sample may be carry-over from other donors' samples. The CDR3 loop reads CATSRANYGYTF. DNA for the CDR3: TGTGCCACGTCTCGAGCTAACTATGGCTACACCTTC.